Below, 18 T cell receptor beta chains from the same sample are listed, as sequenced in a study of OX40 agonist ivuxolimab in advanced cancers. Measured with immunoSEQ multiplex PCR; TCRdb has only the in-frame clones, and not every one. The table includes some 59,000 clones, 90% detected once. Sequencing used CD4+ or CD8+ T cells sorted from blood, obtained in a trial of the OX40 agonist ivuxolimab. The source of these receptors is an adult with an advanced solid tumor such as melanoma, head and neck, liver or kidney cancer.

The J gene is TRBJ1-5, the V gene TRBV6-1; the match to TRBD1 covers 8 bases. CDR1 MNHNS and CDR2 SASEGT come from the germline V gene. The CDR3 length is 15 residues. The J segment lost 3 bases and the V segment lost 8 bases, leaving 9 bases of the junction unmatched. CDR3 loop: CASSTDRAFNQPQHF. Written as DNA, the CDR3 is TGTGCCAGCTCGACGGACAGGGCCTTCAATCAGCCCCAGCATTTT.

The chain couples TRBV5-1 to TRBJ2-4, with a possible D match to TRBD2 (6 bases). V was clipped by 0 bases and J by 8 bases, with 9 bases between them. Germline V gene lookup returns CDR1 SGHRS and CDR2 YFSETQ. This CDR3 contains 13 residues. DNA for the CDR3: TGCGCCAGCAGCTTGGATTGGGGGGACATTCAGTACTTC. Translating gives CASSLDWGDIQYF.

The chain joins TRBV2 to TRBJ2-5, with 8 bases identical to TRBD2. CDR1 is SNHLY, CDR2 FYNNEI, per germline. Trimming at V came to 3 bases and at J to 1 base, leaving 4 bases not matched to a gene. The CDR3 spans 15 residues. The chain's CDR3 is CASSEALAGQETQYF. CDR3 DNA: TGTGCCAGCAGTGAGGCCCTAGCGGGCCAAGAGACCCAGTACTTC.

CDR3 in amino acids: CASRPREAQGVQFF. The CDR3 DNA reads TGTGCCAGCAGACCTAGGGAGGCACAGGGGGTGCAGTTCTTC. The chain uses TRBV2 and TRBJ2-1, with 8 nucleotides matching TRBD1. The CDR3 extends over 14 amino acids. V lost 6 bases to trimming and J lost 12 bases; unmatched junction nucleotides: 13. Germline V gene sequence: CDR1 SNHLY, CDR2 FYNNEI.

In its sample, this clone was seen once. The gene calls are TRBV19 and TRBJ1-1; D ambiguous. V was pared by 5 bases and J by 0 bases, with 10 bases between. Germline V CDR1 and CDR2: LNHDA, SQIVND (reference sequence). This CDR3 is 14 amino acids long. CDR3 protein: CASSAGFMNTEAFF. CDR3 bases: TGTGCCAGTAGTGCCGGATTCATGAACACTGAAGCTTTCTTT.

The gene calls are TRBV7-3 and TRBJ2-1; tentatively, D is TRBD2 (5 bases). This CDR3 contains 14 residues. The ends were cut back, 4 bases at V and 12 bases at J, with 19 bases in the middle. Looked up from germline, CDR1 is SGHTA and CDR2 is FQGTGA. CDR3 residues: CASSSVGVPSVQFF. For the CDR3, the DNA is TGTGCCAGCAGCTCGGTGGGAGTCCCTTCCGTGCAGTTCTTC.

The table lists this clone with a count of one. This sequence joins TRBV5-6 and TRBJ2-5; tentative D call: TRBD2 (5 bases). Germline CDR1 reads SGHDT; CDR2 reads YYEEEE. Trimming removed 0 bases from V and 6 bases from J, with 12 bases in between. The CDR3 covers 14 residues. CDR3 DNA: TGTGCCAGCAGCTTGGTGGCTAGCCCCCAGACCCAGTACTTC. Translating it yields CASSLVASPQTQYF.

The chain couples TRBV5-1 to TRBJ2-5; the D is unclear. V lost 4 bases to trimming and J lost 5 bases, with 18 bases between them. The CDR3 spans 15 residues. Germline CDR1 SGHRS, CDR2 YFSETQ. The CDR3 nucleotides read TGCGCCAGCAGCCCCTCTAGGCCTATTGGGGAGACCCAGTACTTC. This gives the protein CASSPSRPIGETQYF.

This clone was seen once. This chain connects TRBV5-1 to TRBJ2-1, with TRBD2 matching 12 bases. V dropped 1 base and J dropped 10; count of bases not matched to a gene: 6. Germline V gene sequence: CDR1 SGHRS, CDR2 YFSETQ. The length of the CDR3 is 15 residues. CDR3 DNA: TGCGCCAGCAGCTTGCTAGCGGGGGGGCCAGGGGAGCAGTTCTTC. Amino acid sequence: CASSLLAGGPGEQFF.

This clone was seen once. Germline is not matched at one junction end, which may reflect a read error. CDR3 in DNA: TGTGCCAGCAGCTTGGAGGGCGGGGTCTATGGCTACACCTTC. The encoded protein is CASSLEGGVYGYTF. The V call is TRBV5-1, the J call TRBJ1-2; D unresolved. This CDR3 has 14 residues. CDR1 SGHRS and CDR2 YFSETQ come from the germline V gene.

The CDR3 sequence is CASSLPGVWETDNEQFF. The CDR3 DNA follows: TGTGCCAGCAGCTTGCCGGGGGTATGGGAGACCGACAATGAGCAGTTCTTC. The rearrangement links TRBV5-4 to TRBJ2-1, with D tentatively TRBD2 (6 bases). V gave up 1 base and J gave up 5 bases, with 19 bases separating them. The CDR3 is made up of 17 amino acids. Germline CDR1 and CDR2: SGHNT and YYREEE (reference sequence).

The CDR3 nucleotides read TGTGCCAGTAAAGGGACAACCTCCTACGAGCAGTACTTC. Translation gives CASKGTTSYEQYF. This chain links TRBV19 with TRBJ2-7; TRBD1 might be the D (6 bases). V was clipped by 7 bases and J by 0 bases, with 10 bases between them. This CDR3 has 13 residues. From germline, CDR1 is LNHDA and CDR2 SQIVND (reference sequence).

The chain recombines TRBV28 with TRBJ1-5; 8 bases map to TRBD1. The junction had 7 bases not matched to a gene; V was cut back by 2 bases and J by 1 base. The length of the CDR3 is 17 residues. The germline V gene encodes CDR1 MDHEN and CDR2 SYDVKM. For the CDR3, the DNA is TGTGCCAGCAGTTTACGTGACAGGGGAAGGAGCAATCAGCCCCAGCATTTT. It codes for CASSLRDRGRSNQPQHF.

The rearrangement links TRBV10-1 to TRBJ1-1; 8 positions match TRBD1. The CDR3 extends over 13 amino acids. In germline, CDR1 is WNHNN, CDR2 SYGVQD (reference sequence). V was pared by 6 bases and J by 5 bases, with 5 bases of the junction left unmatched. The CDR3 DNA is TGCGCCAGCAGGACAGGGGAAGGAACTGAAGCTTTCTTT. Amino acid sequence: CASRTGEGTEAFF.

The V and J genes are TRBV18 and TRBJ2-2; D is undetermined. Germline CDR1 reads KGHSH; CDR2 reads LQKENI. The CDR3 covers 14 residues. V dropped 6 bases and J dropped 1 base, with 9 bases sitting between them. Here the CDR3 DNA reads TGTGCCAGCTCCCCCGGACGGAACACCGGGGAGCTGTTTTTT. Amino acid sequence: CASSPGRNTGELFF.

V gene TRBV11-2 combines with J gene TRBJ1-1; 11 bases line up with TRBD1. V shed 5 bases, J shed 1 base, and the junction held 3 bases outside the gene matches. Germline V gene data show CDR1 as SGHAT and CDR2 as FQNNGV. There are 15 residues in the CDR3. CDR3 DNA: TGTGCCAGCAGCCCAGGGACAGGGGGGAACACTGAAGCTTTCTTT. Its translation: CASSPGTGGNTEAFF.

The V call is TRBV6-1, the J call TRBJ2-3; D unresolved. V gave up 0 bases and J gave up 2 bases, with 9 bases separating them. Germline CDR1 is MNHNS and CDR2 is SASEGT. CDR3 size: 15 residues. This chain's CDR3 is CASSEAFSYTDTQYF. CDR3 nucleotides: TGTGCCAGCAGTGAAGCGTTCTCCTACACAGATACGCAGTATTTT.

This chain joins TRBV27 and TRBJ2-5; D is possibly TRBD2 (6 bases). The germline V and J ends were trimmed by 6 bases and 5 bases, with 22 bases remaining between them. Germline CDR1 is MNHEY and CDR2 is SMNVEV (reference sequence). This CDR3 contains 16 residues. CDR3 DNA sequence: TGTGCCAGCAGGCCCCCCAGGTCCCGGGGGACTGAGACCCAGTACTTC. It is translated as CASRPPRSRGTETQYF.